The present T cell receptor (beta chain) was sequenced within a study of blood T cell repertoires in COVID-19. Original data processing: Amplification from reference gene primers served as the basis for estimated nucleated cell counts. TCRdb's copy holds only in-frame clones and misses some; the assay was immunoSEQ multiplex PCR. V and J calls and clone size come straight from that table; D and trimming were deduced from the DNA. The table has approximately 45,000 clones, about 90% seen once. V lost 2 bases and J 0 bases, leaving 6 bases between the germline ends. The CDR3 has 15 amino acids. Germline CDR1 is SGHRS and CDR2 is YFSETQ. In this sample, this clone turned up once.

This chain uses TRBV5-1 with TRBJ2-6, with D unclear. The specimen sequenced was peripheral blood. The sequence was obtained from a woman aged 40 to 55 with acute or convalescent COVID-19. This CDR3 is CASSFHYSGANVLTF. The DNA of the CDR3 is TGCGCCAGCAGCTTTCACTACTCTGGGGCCAACGTCCTGACTTTC.